One sample yielded the 9 T cell receptor beta chains listed below, sequenced in a study of spatial heterogeneity in lung cancer. Study results and caveats: Counts of expanded intratumoral alpha and beta TCRs tracked tumor mutation counts.

Described time point: sample taken at primary tumor resection. TCRdb called the 5' RACE reads again in MiXCR, with one record for every CDR3 protein. This table holds around 4,900 distinct CDR3 sequences, around 6.7% found once. These TCRs' antigens remain unknown. The sequencing used lung tumor tissue, collected at surgery. The receptors originated from a male donor with early-stage non-small cell lung cancer.

This clonotype was counted many times. The chain has TRBV6-5 and TRBJ2-5, with 8 positions matching TRBD1. Germline V lookup: CDR1 MNHEY, CDR2 SVGAGI. The CDR3 loop spans 14 amino acids. With 4 bases clipped from V and 5 bases from J, the junction kept 6 bases outside the gene matches. CDR3 sequence reads: CASSSDRVGETQYF. The CDR3 nucleotides read TGTGCCAGCAGTTCGGACAGGGTGGGGGAGACCCAGTACTTC.

This clonotype qualifies as medium-sized. The CDR3 coding sequence is TGTGCCACTACGGGTCAGAATAATGAAAAACTGTTTTTT. This codes for CATTGQNNEKLFF. The chain joins TRBV28 to TRBJ1-4, with D unresolved. Between the trimmed V and J ends, which lost 10 bases and 4 bases, there was a span of 13 bases. Germline loops: CDR1 MDHEN, CDR2 SYDVKM. This CDR3 is built from 13 residues.

This clonotype appeared many times. The chain joins TRBV12-3 or TRBV12-4 to TRBJ2-1; D may be TRBD2 (5 bases). V shed 7 bases and J shed 0 bases, with 10 bases lying between them. The CDR3 contains 14 residues. The CDR3 DNA follows: TGTGCCAGCACACTTACTAGCTCCTACAATGAGCAGTTCTTC. Protein product: CASTLTSSYNEQFF.

This clonotype was counted at least ten times. This sequence joins TRBV6-5 and TRBJ2-1, with a tentative D call TRBD2 (6 bases). Between the trimmed V and J ends, which lost 10 bases and 9 bases, there was a span of 22 bases. The CDR3 covers 14 residues. Germline CDR1 is MNHEY and CDR2 is SVGAGI. The CDR3 reads CATQSLGTFSEQFF. The CDR3 bases are TGTGCCACCCAAAGTTTGGGGACTTTCAGTGAGCAGTTCTTC.

This chain joins TRBV12-3 or TRBV12-4 and TRBJ1-6; 7 bases agree with TRBD1. The CDR3 contains 15 residues. V lost 6 bases and J lost 8; bases outside the gene matches: 10. As DNA, the CDR3 is TGTGCCAGCAGCCCAGTTGAGGGGGCGGATTCACCCCTCCACTTT. Its protein product is CASSPVEGADSPLHF.

There are many counts of this clonotype. This chain uses TRBV6-8 with TRBJ2-7; D tentatively fits TRBD1 or TRBD2 (5 bases each). Germline V gives CDR1 MNHGY, CDR2 SAAAGT. The CDR3 spans 15 residues. Trimming stripped 4 bases from V and 2 bases from J, with 15 bases between. This chain's CDR3 is CASSCIGTLAYEQYF. CDR3 bases: TGTGCCAGCAGTTGTATCGGGACCTTAGCCTACGAGCAGTACTTC.

Judged by abundance, this clonotype is medium-sized. V usage is TRBV5-1 and J usage is TRBJ2-3, with 7 bases identical to TRBD1. The V gene end was trimmed by 2 bases and the J gene end by 5 bases; junction bases not matched to a gene: 5. This CDR3 is built from 14 residues. Germline assignment: CDR1 SGHRS and CDR2 YFSETQ. The DNA of the CDR3 is TGCGCCAGCAGCTTACAGGGGTTCGTAGATACGCAGTATTTT. It yields the protein CASSLQGFVDTQYF.

By share, this clonotype ranks as medium-sized. CDR3 nucleotide sequence: TGCAGTGCTACCCCGGGCGAGGGTAGGGTCCATGGCTACACCTTC. Translating it yields CSATPGEGRVHGYTF. This rearrangement joins TRBV20-1 to TRBJ1-2; the D is unclear. CDR1 DFQATT and CDR2 SNEGSKA come from the germline V gene (reference sequence). Trimming stripped 4 bases from V and 6 bases from J, with 21 bases between. The CDR3 is 15 amino acids.

This clonotype turned up a few times. The V gene is TRBV7-2, the J gene TRBJ1-1, with 8 positions matching TRBD1. Germline assignment: CDR1 SGHTA and CDR2 FQGNSA. This CDR3 contains 12 residues. V trimming: 6 bases; J trimming: 3 bases; junction bases outside the gene matches: 0. Written as DNA, the CDR3 is TGTGCCAGCAGGACAGGGGACACTGAAGCTTTCTTT. It translates to CASRTGDTEAFF.